The rows below give T cell receptor beta chains drawn from one sample of a study of CD8+CD57+ T cells in acquired aplastic anemia. TCRdb re-analysed the reads in MiXCR, keeping a single row per CDR3 protein. The data contain 150,000 to 200,000 distinct CDR3 sequences, about 48% of them singletons. Input material: sorted CD4+, CD8+, or CD8+CD57+ T cells (not recorded which) from PBMCs. The receptors come from a human donor in good health. CDR3s include the opening cysteine and the closing phenylalanine or tryptophan. D genes are given only for firm matches. Only part of the rows carry a size: once, few, many, or a class if the clone is expanded.

d_call: .
v_call: TRBV20-1
clone_size: .
j_call: TRBJ2-5
cdr3_nt: TGCAGTGCTAGAGATCTCGCGGTGAATATCGGGACCCAGTACTTC
cdr3_aa: CSARDLAVNIGTQYF

d_call: .
v_call: TRBV29-1
clone_size: few
j_call: TRBJ2-1
cdr3_nt: TGCAGCGTTGTAGGCGATTACAATGAGCAGTTCTTC
cdr3_aa: CSVVGDYNEQFF

d_call: .
v_call: TRBV11-2
clone_size: .
j_call: TRBJ1-6
cdr3_nt: TGTGCCAGCAGCCTAGACCGCGGTAATTCACCCCTCCACTTT
cdr3_aa: CASSLDRGNSPLHF

d_call: .
v_call: TRBV7-8
clone_size: .
j_call: TRBJ2-5
cdr3_nt: TGTGCCAGCAGCTTACTTGGGGCAGATGCGACCCAGTACTTC
cdr3_aa: CASSLLGADATQYF

d_call: TRBD1
v_call: TRBV25-1
clone_size: .
j_call: TRBJ2-5
cdr3_nt: TGTGCCAGCTCGTCGGGGACAGGGATGATGGAGACCCAGTACTTC
cdr3_aa: CASSSGTGMMETQYF

d_call: .
v_call: TRBV20-1
clone_size: .
j_call: TRBJ2-7
cdr3_nt: TGCAGTGCTGATACAGGGCCCGAGCAGTACTTC
cdr3_aa: CSADTGPEQYF

d_call: .
v_call: TRBV29-1
clone_size: few
j_call: TRBJ2-7
cdr3_nt: TGCAGCGTTGGAGGCAGGGACTACGAGCAGTACTTC
cdr3_aa: CSVGGRDYEQYF

d_call: TRBD1
v_call: TRBV10-3
clone_size: .
j_call: TRBJ1-6
cdr3_nt: TGTGCCGTCAGTGCTGACAGGGTACTTAATTCACCCCTCCACTTT
cdr3_aa: CAVSADRVLNSPLHF

d_call: TRBD1
v_call: TRBV11-2
clone_size: .
j_call: TRBJ1-6
cdr3_nt: TGTGCCAGCAGCTTCGGGACAGGGTGGTCAAATTCACCCCTCCACTTT
cdr3_aa: CASSFGTGWSNSPLHF

d_call: TRBD1
v_call: TRBV4-2
clone_size: many
j_call: TRBJ2-2
cdr3_nt: TGTGCCAGCAGCCAAGAGGCGGTCGTAACAGGGGGCATCTGGAGTATCGGGGAGCTGTTTTTT
cdr3_aa: CASSQEAVVTGGIWSIGELFF

d_call: .
v_call: TRBV2
clone_size: .
j_call: TRBJ2-5
cdr3_nt: TGTGCCAGCACTGAGCATAAAAGTAAAGAGACCCAGTACTTC
cdr3_aa: CASTEHKSKETQYF

d_call: TRBD2
v_call: TRBV15
clone_size: .
j_call: TRBJ2-1
cdr3_nt: TGTGCCACCAGCGGTCCATCGGGGGGGCCGAACAATGAGCAGTTCTTC
cdr3_aa: CATSGPSGGPNNEQFF

d_call: TRBD2
v_call: TRBV11-1
clone_size: .
j_call: TRBJ2-3
cdr3_nt: TGTGCCAGCAGCTCCCGACTAGCGGGGGGGCCGTCAGATACGCAGTATTTT
cdr3_aa: CASSSRLAGGPSDTQYF

d_call: .
v_call: TRBV7-3
clone_size: many
j_call: TRBJ1-1
cdr3_nt: TGTGCCAGCAGCCACATTAGGGGGGGAAATACTGAAGCTTTCTTT
cdr3_aa: CASSHIRGGNTEAFF

d_call: .
v_call: TRBV10-2
clone_size: .
j_call: TRBJ2-1
cdr3_nt: TGCGCCAGCATGCTAGCCAATGAGCAGTTCTTC
cdr3_aa: CASMLANEQFF

d_call: TRBD1
v_call: TRBV24-1
clone_size: few
j_call: TRBJ2-1
cdr3_nt: TGTGCCACCAGTGGACAGGGAAATGAGCAGTTCTTC
cdr3_aa: CATSGQGNEQFF

d_call: TRBD1
v_call: TRBV12-3/TRBV12-4
clone_size: .
j_call: TRBJ2-7
cdr3_nt: TGTGCCAGCAGTTTGTCTATCGGGGACAGATCCTCCTACGAGCAGTACTTC
cdr3_aa: CASSLSIGDRSSYEQYF

d_call: .
v_call: TRBV7-6
clone_size: many
j_call: TRBJ1-5
cdr3_nt: TGTGCCAGCAGCTTAGCGGCATCGGGGCCCCAGCATTTT
cdr3_aa: CASSLAASGPQHF

d_call: .
v_call: TRBV10-3
clone_size: few
j_call: TRBJ2-1
cdr3_nt: TGTGCCATCAGGACCGATCCCTACAATGAGCAGTTCTTC
cdr3_aa: CAIRTDPYNEQFF

d_call: .
v_call: TRBV6-1
clone_size: many
j_call: TRBJ1-6
cdr3_nt: TGTGCCAGCAGTGAGGACAGCGATAATTCACCCCTCCACTTT
cdr3_aa: CASSEDSDNSPLHF

d_call: TRBD2
v_call: TRBV7-9
clone_size: .
j_call: TRBJ2-7
cdr3_nt: TGTGCCAGCAGCCAAGCGGGGAGTGGCCACGAGCAGTACTTC
cdr3_aa: CASSQAGSGHEQYF

d_call: TRBD2
v_call: TRBV19
clone_size: .
j_call: TRBJ2-3
cdr3_nt: TGTGCCAGTACTCCCAGACTAGCGGGAGGCAGCACAGATACGCAGTATTTT
cdr3_aa: CASTPRLAGGSTDTQYF

d_call: .
v_call: TRBV20-1
clone_size: few
j_call: TRBJ2-7
cdr3_nt: TGCAGTGCTAGAGGGACTGGGATTTACGAGCAGTACTTC
cdr3_aa: CSARGTGIYEQYF

d_call: .
v_call: TRBV11-2
clone_size: few
j_call: TRBJ1-5
cdr3_nt: TGTGCCAGCAGCTTAGGGCAGCCCAATCAGCCCCAGCATTTT
cdr3_aa: CASSLGQPNQPQHF

d_call: TRBD1
v_call: TRBV11-2
clone_size: .
j_call: TRBJ2-6
cdr3_nt: TGTGCCAGCAGCACCACTTTCGGGACAGCAGCTTTCTCTGGGGCCAACGTCCTGACTTTC
cdr3_aa: CASSTTFGTAAFSGANVLTF

d_call: .
v_call: TRBV19
clone_size: .
j_call: TRBJ1-6
cdr3_nt: TGTGCCAGTAGATCCAGGGGAGATTCACCCCTCCACTTT
cdr3_aa: CASRSRGDSPLHF

d_call: .
v_call: TRBV5-5
clone_size: many
j_call: TRBJ2-3
cdr3_nt: TGTGCCAGCAGCGTGCGGGACGACACAGATACGCAGTATTTT
cdr3_aa: CASSVRDDTDTQYF

d_call: TRBD1
v_call: TRBV24-1
clone_size: .
j_call: TRBJ2-5
cdr3_nt: TGTGCCACCAGTGATCGGACAGGGTTGGGGGAGACCCAGTACTTC
cdr3_aa: CATSDRTGLGETQYF

d_call: TRBD1
v_call: TRBV9
clone_size: .
j_call: TRBJ1-5
cdr3_nt: TGTGCCAGCAGTTTACAGGGGGCCGGGCAGCCCCAGCATTTT
cdr3_aa: CASSLQGAGQPQHF

d_call: TRBD1
v_call: TRBV20-1
clone_size: .
j_call: TRBJ1-3
cdr3_nt: TGCAGTGCTAGGGGAGGCAGGGGGCTTGGAAACACCATATATTTT
cdr3_aa: CSARGGRGLGNTIYF

d_call: .
v_call: TRBV7-9
clone_size: few
j_call: TRBJ1-2
cdr3_nt: TGTGCCAGCAGGCTTCGGACAGACCCTTATGGCTACACCTTC
cdr3_aa: CASRLRTDPYGYTF

d_call: TRBD1
v_call: TRBV20-1
clone_size: .
j_call: TRBJ2-1
cdr3_nt: TGCAGTGCTAAGGGAGGTCTCAGGAGGACAGGGAATGAGCAGTTCTTC
cdr3_aa: CSAKGGLRRTGNEQFF

d_call: TRBD2
v_call: TRBV9
clone_size: once
j_call: TRBJ2-7
cdr3_nt: TGTGCCAGCAGCGCCGGGACTAGCGGGAGGCAGTACTTC
cdr3_aa: CASSAGTSGRQYF

d_call: .
v_call: TRBV28
clone_size: .
j_call: TRBJ2-7
cdr3_nt: TGTGCCAGCAGTAGACAGCCCTACGAGCAGTACTTC
cdr3_aa: CASSRQPYEQYF

d_call: .
v_call: TRBV24-1
clone_size: .
j_call: TRBJ1-5
cdr3_nt: TGTGCCACCAGTGATTTGGGCAATCAGCCCCAGCATTTT
cdr3_aa: CATSDLGNQPQHF

d_call: TRBD1
v_call: TRBV15
clone_size: .
j_call: TRBJ2-5
cdr3_nt: TGTGCCACCAGCAGGGGGACAGGGGGCGAGACCCAGTACTTC
cdr3_aa: CATSRGTGGETQYF

d_call: TRBD2
v_call: TRBV20-1
clone_size: .
j_call: TRBJ2-7
cdr3_nt: TGCAGTGCGGGACTAGCGGGGTTAAGCTCCTACGAGCAGTACTTC
cdr3_aa: CSAGLAGLSSYEQYF

d_call: .
v_call: TRBV20-1
clone_size: many
j_call: TRBJ2-3
cdr3_nt: TGCAGTGCTAGAGAGCCCGTACGCAGAAATTCAGATACGCAGTATTTT
cdr3_aa: CSAREPVRRNSDTQYF

d_call: .
v_call: TRBV20-1
clone_size: many
j_call: TRBJ1-2
cdr3_nt: TGCAGTGCTAGAGTAGAGGGGAACTATGGCTACACCTTC
cdr3_aa: CSARVEGNYGYTF

d_call: .
v_call: TRBV2
clone_size: .
j_call: TRBJ2-1
cdr3_nt: TGTGCCAGCAGTGATGGGTTGCGAGTCAATGAGCAGTTCTTC
cdr3_aa: CASSDGLRVNEQFF

d_call: .
v_call: TRBV24-1
clone_size: .
j_call: TRBJ2-1
cdr3_nt: TGTGCCACCGCATCAAAAAACGATGAGCAGTTCTTC
cdr3_aa: CATASKNDEQFF

d_call: TRBD1
v_call: TRBV25-1
clone_size: few
j_call: TRBJ1-6
cdr3_nt: TGTGCCAGCAGTGAACGACAGGGCCCTGCACCCCTCCACTTT
cdr3_aa: CASSERQGPAPLHF

d_call: .
v_call: TRBV5-1
clone_size: many
j_call: TRBJ1-4
cdr3_nt: TGCGCCAGCAGCTTGAAAGGGGGAGGCGAAAAACTGTTTTTT
cdr3_aa: CASSLKGGGEKLFF

d_call: .
v_call: TRBV11-2
clone_size: .
j_call: TRBJ2-3
cdr3_nt: TGTGCCAGCAGCTTAGATTTGGGGGTGGGAGGCACAGATACGCAGTATTTT
cdr3_aa: CASSLDLGVGGTDTQYF

d_call: .
v_call: TRBV24-1
clone_size: once
j_call: TRBJ2-5
cdr3_nt: TGTGCCACCAGTGACCGGGGACCCGAACAAGAGACCCAGTACTTC
cdr3_aa: CATSDRGPEQETQYF

d_call: .
v_call: TRBV3-1
clone_size: many
j_call: TRBJ1-2
cdr3_nt: TGTGCCAGCAGCCAAAGAGAGATTGGCTACACCTTC
cdr3_aa: CASSQREIGYTF

d_call: TRBD1
v_call: TRBV20-1
clone_size: many
j_call: TRBJ2-5
cdr3_nt: TGCAGTGCCCGGACAGGGTACCTCCAAGAGACCCAGTACTTC
cdr3_aa: CSARTGYLQETQYF

d_call: TRBD2
v_call: TRBV6-5
clone_size: .
j_call: TRBJ2-6
cdr3_nt: TGTGCCGCAGGTAGCGGGAGGGATAGCTCTGGGGCCAACGTCCTGACTTTC
cdr3_aa: CAAGSGRDSSGANVLTF

d_call: .
v_call: TRBV6-1
clone_size: many
j_call: TRBJ2-7
cdr3_nt: TGTGCCAGCAGTGAACAAGCGAACTACGAGCAGTACTTC
cdr3_aa: CASSEQANYEQYF

d_call: .
v_call: TRBV5-1
clone_size: few
j_call: TRBJ1-3
cdr3_nt: TGCGCCAGCAGCCAACAGGCAAGCTCTGGAAACACCATATATTTT
cdr3_aa: CASSQQASSGNTIYF

d_call: .
v_call: TRBV29-1
clone_size: .
j_call: TRBJ2-7
cdr3_nt: TGCAGCGTGACGGACTCTACCGACTACGAGCAGTACTTC
cdr3_aa: CSVTDSTDYEQYF

d_call: TRBD2
v_call: TRBV4-2
clone_size: .
j_call: TRBJ2-4
cdr3_nt: TGTGCCAGCAGCACCCCGGGACTAGCGGGAGTAGCCAAAAACATTCAGTACTTC
cdr3_aa: CASSTPGLAGVAKNIQYF

d_call: .
v_call: TRBV6-2/TRBV6-3
clone_size: many
j_call: TRBJ2-5
cdr3_nt: TGTGCCAGCAGTTACTATGGGGGTCGGGCAGAGACCCAGTACTTC
cdr3_aa: CASSYYGGRAETQYF

d_call: .
v_call: TRBV7-3
clone_size: .
j_call: TRBJ1-1
cdr3_nt: TGTGCCAGCAGCCGGGGAACGAACACTGAAGCTTTCTTT
cdr3_aa: CASSRGTNTEAFF

d_call: .
v_call: TRBV2
clone_size: .
j_call: TRBJ2-3
cdr3_nt: TGTGCCAGCAGTGCCGGCCTCGGCACAGATACGCAGTATTTT
cdr3_aa: CASSAGLGTDTQYF

d_call: .
v_call: TRBV9
clone_size: .
j_call: TRBJ2-2
cdr3_nt: TGTGCCAACCGGGACGGCACCGGGGAGCTGTTTTTT
cdr3_aa: CANRDGTGELFF

d_call: .
v_call: TRBV7-3
clone_size: many
j_call: TRBJ1-1
cdr3_nt: TGTGCCAGCAGCTTAATTCTCGACAGTGAAGCTTTCTTT
cdr3_aa: CASSLILDSEAFF